The 4 T cell receptor beta chains below were found in one sample sequenced in a study of control samples from healthy donors and cancer patients (dated by TCRdb to the early 2020s). The method was the immunoSEQ multiplex PCR assay. The immuneACCESS repertoire file appears here via TCRdb, limited to in-frame rearrangements. These files lack a portion of the clones; in checked studies, under half of the deficit traces to unresolved V genes, and the cause of the others is not known. The sample includes 250,000 to 300,000 clones, with approximately 80% observed a single time. The ten largest clones add up to about 14% of the sample. Sequencing was carried out using PBMCs. These receptors were collected from a woman aged 55-75 years with lung cancer.

The chain joins TRBV18 to TRBJ1-2; 9 positions agree with TRBD1. In germline, CDR1 is KGHSH, CDR2 LQKENI. J lost 0 bases, V lost 4 bases, and 9 bases had no gene match. The CDR3 length is 17 residues. Here the CDR3 DNA reads TGTGCCAGCTCACGAGGGGGACAGGGCATCTCTAACTATGGCTACACCTTC. Translated, it gives CASSRGGQGISNYGYTF.

CDR3 bases: TGCGCCAGCAGTGAGTCTCCATTATCCTACGAGCAGTACTTC. Encoded protein: CASSESPLSYEQYF. J is TRBJ2-7 and V is TRBV10-1; D not resolved. V shed 0 bases and J shed 1 base, with 7 bases lying between them. This CDR3 comprises 14 residues. CDR1 is WNHNN and CDR2 is SYGVQD in the germline V gene (reference sequence).

This clone was observed a single time. The chain employs TRBV6-2 or TRBV6-3 and TRBJ2-5, with 7 bases fitting TRBD2. The CDR3 spans 14 residues. CDR1 and CDR2 (germline): MNHEY, SVGEGT. With V trimmed by 2 bases and J by 7 bases, 7 bases remained unmatched. The CDR3 nucleotides read TGTGCCAGCAGTTACGTAGACTCGGGGGGGACCCAGTACTTC. Protein: CASSYVDSGGTQYF.

The J gene is TRBJ1-1, the V gene TRBV4-2; no definite D call. Trimming left V 1 base short and J 4 bases short, with 4 bases between. This CDR3 spans 12 amino acids. CDR1 and CDR2 from the germline V gene are LGHNA and YNFKEQ. CDR3 DNA: TGTGCCAGCAGCCAAGTTGGCACTGAAGCTTTCTTT. Translating it yields CASSQVGTEAFF.